This TCR beta chain was recorded in a study of control samples from healthy donors and cancer patients. Libraries were prepared by immunoSEQ multiplex PCR; TCRdb keeps only in-frame clonotypes and omits some of them. The sample gives about 82,000 clones, roughly 86% of which show up once; 20% is in the top ten. The sequence came from a man aged 45-60 years in good health. Sample: blood.

CDR3 in amino acids: CASSEGTRGNQPQHF. Here the CDR3 DNA reads TGTGCCAGCAGTGAAGGGACCCGGGGCAATCAGCCCCAGCATTTT. This chain connects TRBV6-1 to TRBJ1-5; D gene uncertain. Germline lookup yields CDR1 MNHNS and CDR2 SASEGT. The CDR3 runs 15 residues. The V and J ends lost 1 base and 2 bases respectively, with 9 bases between them.